Listed here is a single TCR beta chain. The antigen is not known. The use of a sample-barcoded 5' primer and a J-beta primer mix characterized a second PCR of roughly 6 to 12 cycles. TCRdb re-derived calls from the 5' RACE reads in MiXCR, one entry per CDR3 protein. The sample includes hundreds of thousands of distinct CDR3 sequences, about a third of them seen just once. This entry comes from a study of blood T cells in healthy people across ages. General study points: Donor CMV status was unknown, possibly confounding expanded clonotype changes.

The sequencing sample was made of blood. This TCR came from a woman older than 75 in good health.

CDR3 DNA: TGTGCCAGCAGTTACGTCCAGTGGGGGAACCAGCCCCAGCATTTT. This sequence encodes CASSYVQWGNQPQHF. The chain links TRBV6-2 or TRBV6-3 to TRBJ1-5; D possibly corresponds to TRBD1 (5 bases). The length of the CDR3 is 15 residues. Germline assignment: CDR1 MNHEY and CDR2 SVGEGT. With 2 bases removed from V and 7 bases from J, the gap between germline ends came to 15 bases.